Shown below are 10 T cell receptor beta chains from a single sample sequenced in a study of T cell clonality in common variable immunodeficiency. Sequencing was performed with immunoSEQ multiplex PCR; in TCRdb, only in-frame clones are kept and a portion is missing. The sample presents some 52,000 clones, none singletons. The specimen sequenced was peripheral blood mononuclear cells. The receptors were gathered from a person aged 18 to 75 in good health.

The sequenced part of the CDR3 DNA is TGCAGTGCTAGAGATTCCGGGACAAACTCTGGAAACACC. Its protein product is CSARDSGTNSGNT. Given in full, the CDR3 is CSARDSGTNSGNTIYF. The chain is built from TRBV20-1 and TRBJ1-3, with TRBD1 as a possible D gene (6 bases). The read finishes 3 residues shy of the CDR3 end, and the germline J gene is used to complete it. This CDR3 has 16 residues. V was cut by 0 bases and J by 0 bases, with 12 bases left in between. Per the germline V gene, CDR1 is DFQATT and CDR2 is SNEGSKA (reference sequence).

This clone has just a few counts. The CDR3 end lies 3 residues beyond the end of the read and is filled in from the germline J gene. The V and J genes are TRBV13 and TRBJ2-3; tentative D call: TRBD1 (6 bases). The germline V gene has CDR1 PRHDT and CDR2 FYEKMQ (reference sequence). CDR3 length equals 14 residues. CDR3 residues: CASSLGRGQETQYF. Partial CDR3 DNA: TGTGCCAGCAGCTTAGGCAGGGGCCAAGAGACG.

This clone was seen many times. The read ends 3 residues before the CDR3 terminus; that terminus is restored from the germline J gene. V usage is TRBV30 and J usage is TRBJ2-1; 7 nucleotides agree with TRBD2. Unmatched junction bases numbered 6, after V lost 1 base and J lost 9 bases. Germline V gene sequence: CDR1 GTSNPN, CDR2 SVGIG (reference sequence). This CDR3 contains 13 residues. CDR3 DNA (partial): TGTGCCTGGAGTGCAGCGGGAAGGGGTGAG. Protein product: CAWSAAGRGE. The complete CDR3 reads CAWSAAGRGEQFF.

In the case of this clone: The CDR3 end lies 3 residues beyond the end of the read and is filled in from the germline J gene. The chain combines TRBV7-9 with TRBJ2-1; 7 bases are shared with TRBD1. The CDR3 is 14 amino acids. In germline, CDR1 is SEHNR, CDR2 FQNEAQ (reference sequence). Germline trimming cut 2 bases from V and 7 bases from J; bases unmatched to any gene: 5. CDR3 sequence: CASSLRTGGNEQFF. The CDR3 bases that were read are TGTGCCAGCAGCTTAAGGACAGGTGGGAATGAG. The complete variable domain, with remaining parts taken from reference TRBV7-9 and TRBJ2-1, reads DTGVSQNPRHKITKRGQNVTFRCDPISEHNRLYWYRQTLGQGPEFLTYFQNEAQLEKSRLLSDRFSAERPKGSFSTLEIQRTEQGDSAMYLCASSLRTGGNEQFFGPGTRLTVL.

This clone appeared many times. The CDR3 here is CASSLVDNEQFF. CDR3 DNA, as far as it was read: TGTGCCAGCAGCTTAGTAGACAATGAG. The rearrangement uses TRBV5-6 and TRBJ2-1; D remains unclear. Read coverage stops 3 residues before the CDR3 terminus; the germline J gene supplies the remainder. This CDR3 is built from 12 residues. V was trimmed by 2 bases and J by 5 bases, leaving 5 bases between them. The germline CDR1 and CDR2 sequences are SGHDT and YYEEEE.

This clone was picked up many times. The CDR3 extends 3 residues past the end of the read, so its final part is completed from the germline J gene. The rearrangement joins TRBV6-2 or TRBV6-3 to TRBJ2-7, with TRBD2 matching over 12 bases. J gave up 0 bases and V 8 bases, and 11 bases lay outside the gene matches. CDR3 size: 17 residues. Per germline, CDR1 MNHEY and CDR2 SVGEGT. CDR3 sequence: CASRASGRGPSSYEQYF. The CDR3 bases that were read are TGTGCCAGCCGAGCTAGCGGGAGGGGGCCTAGCTCCTACGAG.

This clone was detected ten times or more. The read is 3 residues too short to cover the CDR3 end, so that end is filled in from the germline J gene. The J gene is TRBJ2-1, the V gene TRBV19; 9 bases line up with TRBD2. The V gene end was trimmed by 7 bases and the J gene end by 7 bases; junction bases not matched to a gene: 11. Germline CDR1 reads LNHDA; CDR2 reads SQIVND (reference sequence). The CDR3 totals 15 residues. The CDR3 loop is CASTSVGLAFNEQFF. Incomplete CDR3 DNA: TGTGCCAGTACCTCAGTAGGACTAGCGTTTAATGAG.

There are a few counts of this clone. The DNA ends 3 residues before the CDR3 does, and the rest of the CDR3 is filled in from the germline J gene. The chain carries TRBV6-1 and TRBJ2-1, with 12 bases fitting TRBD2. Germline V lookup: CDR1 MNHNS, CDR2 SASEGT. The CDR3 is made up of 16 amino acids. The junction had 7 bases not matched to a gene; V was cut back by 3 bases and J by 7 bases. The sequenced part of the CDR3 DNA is TGTGCCAGCAGTGAGATGACTAGCGGGAGTAAAAATGAG. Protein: CASSEMTSGSKNE. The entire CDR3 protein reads CASSEMTSGSKNEQFF.

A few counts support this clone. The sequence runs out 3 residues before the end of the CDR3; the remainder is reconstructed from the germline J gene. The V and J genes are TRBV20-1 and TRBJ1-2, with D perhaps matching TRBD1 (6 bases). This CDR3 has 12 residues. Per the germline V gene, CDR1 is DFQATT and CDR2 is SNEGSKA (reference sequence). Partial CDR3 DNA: TGCAGTGCTAGGGACAGCTCCTACGAC. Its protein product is CSARDSSYD. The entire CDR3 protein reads CSARDSSYDYTF.

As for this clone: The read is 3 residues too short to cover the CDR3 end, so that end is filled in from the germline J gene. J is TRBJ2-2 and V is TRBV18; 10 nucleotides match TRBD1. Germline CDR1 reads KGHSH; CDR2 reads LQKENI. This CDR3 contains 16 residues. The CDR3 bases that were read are TGTGCCAGCTCACCGCTTAGAGGGACAGGGGTTTCACCG. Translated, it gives CASSPLRGTGVSP. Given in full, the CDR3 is CASSPLRGTGVSPLFF.